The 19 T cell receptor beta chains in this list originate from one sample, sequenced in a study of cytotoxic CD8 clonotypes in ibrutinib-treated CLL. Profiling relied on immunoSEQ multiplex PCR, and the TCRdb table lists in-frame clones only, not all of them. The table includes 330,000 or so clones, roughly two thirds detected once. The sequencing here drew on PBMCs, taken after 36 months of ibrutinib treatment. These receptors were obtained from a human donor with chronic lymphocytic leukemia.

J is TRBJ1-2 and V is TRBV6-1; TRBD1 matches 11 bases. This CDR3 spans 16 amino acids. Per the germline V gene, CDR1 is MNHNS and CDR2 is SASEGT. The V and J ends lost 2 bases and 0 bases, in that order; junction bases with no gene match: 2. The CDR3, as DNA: TGTGCCAGCAGTGAATGGGACAGGGGGTCTAACTATGGCTACACCTTC. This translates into CASSEWDRGSNYGYTF.

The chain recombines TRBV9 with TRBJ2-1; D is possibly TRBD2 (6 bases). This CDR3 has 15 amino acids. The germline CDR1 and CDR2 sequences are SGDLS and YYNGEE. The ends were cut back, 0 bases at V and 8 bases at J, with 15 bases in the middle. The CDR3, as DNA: TGTGCCAGCAGCGTAGGCGCGGGAATTTCGGATGAGCAGTTCTTC. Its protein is CASSVGAGISDEQFF. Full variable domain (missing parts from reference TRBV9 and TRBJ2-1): DSGVTQTPKHLITATGQRVTLRCSPRSGDLSVYWYQQSLDQGLQFLIQYYNGEERAKGNILERFSAQQFPDLHSELNLSSLELGDSALYFCASSVGAGISDEQFFGPGTRLTVL.

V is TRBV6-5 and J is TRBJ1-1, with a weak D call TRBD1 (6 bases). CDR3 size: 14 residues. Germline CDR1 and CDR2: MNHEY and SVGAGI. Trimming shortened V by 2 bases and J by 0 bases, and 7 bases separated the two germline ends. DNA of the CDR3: TGTGCCAGCAGTTACCAGGGGATGAACACTGAAGCTTTCTTT. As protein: CASSYQGMNTEAFF.

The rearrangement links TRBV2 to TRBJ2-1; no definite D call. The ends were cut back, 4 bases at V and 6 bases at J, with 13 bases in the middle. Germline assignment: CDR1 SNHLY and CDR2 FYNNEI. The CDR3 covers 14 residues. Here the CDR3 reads CASSVKRGLNEQFF. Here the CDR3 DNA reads TGTGCCAGCAGTGTCAAGAGAGGTCTCAATGAGCAGTTCTTC. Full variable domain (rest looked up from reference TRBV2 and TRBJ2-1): EPEVTQTPSHQVTQMGQEVILRCVPISNHLYFYWYRQILGQKVEFLVSFYNNEISEKSEIFDDQFSVERPDGSNFTLKIRSTKLEDSAMYFCASSVKRGLNEQFFGPGTRLTVL.

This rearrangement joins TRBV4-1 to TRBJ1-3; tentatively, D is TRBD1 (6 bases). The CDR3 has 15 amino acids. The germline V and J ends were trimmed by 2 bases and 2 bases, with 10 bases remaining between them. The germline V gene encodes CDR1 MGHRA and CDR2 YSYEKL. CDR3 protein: CASSQRGAPGNTIYF. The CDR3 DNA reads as TGCGCCAGCAGCCAACGGGGGGCGCCTGGAAACACCATATATTTT.

CDR3 sequence (DNA): TGTGCCAGCAGCTTTGTTTCCTTGACGTGTCCTTACGAGCAGTACTTC. It encodes CASSFVSLTCPYEQYF. The gene calls are TRBV12-1 and TRBJ2-7. TRBV12-1 is a pseudogene segment. This CDR3 region has 16 residues.

In DNA, the CDR3 is TGTGCCAGCAGCTTATCAAGGGCAGATACGCAGTATTTT. It translates to CASSLSRADTQYF. The genes are TRBV13 and TRBJ2-3; D is ambiguous. Trimming took 2 bases from V and 4 from J, leaving 7 bases between them. The CDR3 runs to 13 residues. From germline, CDR1 is PRHDT and CDR2 FYEKMQ (reference sequence).

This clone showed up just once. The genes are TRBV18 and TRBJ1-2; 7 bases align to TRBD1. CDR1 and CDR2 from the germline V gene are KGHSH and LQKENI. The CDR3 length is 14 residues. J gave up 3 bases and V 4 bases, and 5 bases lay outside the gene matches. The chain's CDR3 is CASSLRQGHYGYTF. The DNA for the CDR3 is TGTGCCAGCTCACTCCGACAGGGCCACTATGGCTACACCTTC.

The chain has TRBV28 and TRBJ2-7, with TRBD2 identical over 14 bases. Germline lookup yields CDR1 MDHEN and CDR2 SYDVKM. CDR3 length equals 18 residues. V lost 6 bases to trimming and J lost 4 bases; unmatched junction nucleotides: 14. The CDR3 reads CASSRLAGGPLPLYEQYF. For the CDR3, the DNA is TGTGCCAGCAGCAGACTAGCGGGGGGGCCGTTGCCCCTATACGAGCAGTACTTC.

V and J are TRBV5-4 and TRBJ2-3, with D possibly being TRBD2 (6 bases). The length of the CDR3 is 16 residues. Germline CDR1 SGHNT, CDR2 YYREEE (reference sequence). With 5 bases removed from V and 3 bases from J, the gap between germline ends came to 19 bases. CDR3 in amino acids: CASRRIVGGRTDTQYF. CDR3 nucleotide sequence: TGTGCCAGCAGACGGATTGTGGGGGGTCGGACAGATACGCAGTATTTT.

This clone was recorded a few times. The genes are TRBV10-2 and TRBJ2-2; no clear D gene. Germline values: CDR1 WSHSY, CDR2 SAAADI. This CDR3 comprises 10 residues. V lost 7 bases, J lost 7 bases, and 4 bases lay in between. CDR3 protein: CASMGGELFF. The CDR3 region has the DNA TGCGCCAGCATGGGCGGGGAGCTGTTTTTT.

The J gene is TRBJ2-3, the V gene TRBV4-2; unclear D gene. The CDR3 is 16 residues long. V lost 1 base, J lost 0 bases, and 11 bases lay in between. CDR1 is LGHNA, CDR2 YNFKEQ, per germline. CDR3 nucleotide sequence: TGTGCCAGCAGCCAAGGCGGTTCAGCTAGCACAGATACGCAGTATTTT. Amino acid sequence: CASSQGGSASTDTQYF.

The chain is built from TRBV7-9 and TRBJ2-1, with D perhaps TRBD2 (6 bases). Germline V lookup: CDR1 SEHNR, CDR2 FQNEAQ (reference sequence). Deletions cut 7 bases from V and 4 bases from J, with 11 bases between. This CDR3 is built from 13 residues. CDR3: CASNFAGYNEQFF. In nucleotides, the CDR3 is TGTGCCAGCAATTTTGCGGGGTACAATGAGCAGTTCTTC. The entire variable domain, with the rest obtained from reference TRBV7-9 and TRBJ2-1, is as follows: DTGVSQNPRHKITKRGQNVTFRCDPISEHNRLYWYRQTLGQGPEFLTYFQNEAQLEKSRLLSDRFSAERPKGSFSTLEIQRTEQGDSAMYLCASNFAGYNEQFFGPGTRLTVL.

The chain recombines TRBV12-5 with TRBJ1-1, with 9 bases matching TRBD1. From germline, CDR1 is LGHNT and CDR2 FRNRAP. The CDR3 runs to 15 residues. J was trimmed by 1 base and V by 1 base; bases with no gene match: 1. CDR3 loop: CASGLDRGRNTEAFF. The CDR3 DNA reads TGTGCTAGTGGTTTGGACAGGGGGCGGAACACTGAAGCTTTCTTT.

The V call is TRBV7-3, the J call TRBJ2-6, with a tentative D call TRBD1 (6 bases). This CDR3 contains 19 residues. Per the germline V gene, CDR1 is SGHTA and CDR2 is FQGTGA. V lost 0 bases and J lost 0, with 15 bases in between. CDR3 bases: TGTGCCAGCAGCTTAACGGGGCAGGGGCCACCCTCTGGGGCCAACGTCCTGACTTTC. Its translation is CASSLTGQGPPSGANVLTF.

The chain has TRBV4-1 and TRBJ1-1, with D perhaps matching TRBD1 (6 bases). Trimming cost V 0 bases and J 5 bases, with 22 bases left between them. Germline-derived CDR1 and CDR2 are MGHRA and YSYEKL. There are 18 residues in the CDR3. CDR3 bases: TGCGCCAGCAGCCAAGATCGCGTCAGGGGCGAGATCGGGACTGAAGCTTTCTTT. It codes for CASSQDRVRGEIGTEAFF.

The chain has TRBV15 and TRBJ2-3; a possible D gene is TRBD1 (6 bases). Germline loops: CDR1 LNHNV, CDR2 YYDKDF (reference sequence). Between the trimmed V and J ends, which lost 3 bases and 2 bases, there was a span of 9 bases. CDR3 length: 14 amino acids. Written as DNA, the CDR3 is TGTGCCACCAGCAGGGACAGACTCACAGATACGCAGTATTTT. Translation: CATSRDRLTDTQYF.

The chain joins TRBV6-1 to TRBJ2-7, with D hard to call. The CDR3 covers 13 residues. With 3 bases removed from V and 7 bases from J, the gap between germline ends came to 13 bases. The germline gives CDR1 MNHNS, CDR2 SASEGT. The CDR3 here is CASSDQPEVEQYF. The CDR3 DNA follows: TGTGCCAGCAGTGACCAACCCGAGGTTGAGCAGTACTTC.

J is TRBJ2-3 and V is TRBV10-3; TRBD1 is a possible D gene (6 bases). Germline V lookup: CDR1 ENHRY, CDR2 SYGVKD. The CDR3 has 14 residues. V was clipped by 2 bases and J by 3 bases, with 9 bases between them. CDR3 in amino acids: CAISERTVTDTQYF. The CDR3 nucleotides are TGTGCCATCAGTGAGAGGACAGTTACAGATACGCAGTATTTT.